This T cell receptor beta chain came from a study of shared clonotypes between healthy human individuals. About the study: Used for every donor were three CD4 naive, three CD4 memory, two CD8 naive and one CD8 memory plate. General study findings and limits: Sampling involved blood alone; tissue repertoires likely differ.

Naive CD8 isolation took CD45RO-negative cells positively selected for CCR7 and excluded terminally differentiated effector memory CD45RA+ cells. The CDR3 covers 17 residues. Germline V gives CDR1 SGHRS, CDR2 YFSETQ. The V gene end was trimmed by 6 bases and the J gene end by 1 base; junction bases not matched to a gene: 4. Genomic DNA of every subset was divided equally among multiple immunoSEQ plates. Method: immunoSEQ multiplex PCR; TCRdb's copy keeps in-frame clones and lacks some. This sample yields over 2 million clones, of which about 95% are seen a single time; roughly 1% belongs to the top ten. Note on this clone: The antigen remains undetermined.

The chain has TRBV5-1 and TRBJ2-1, with 16 bases lining up with TRBD2. The sequenced material came from naive CD8+ T cells sorted from blood. This clonotype was obtained from a man aged 18 to 29 in good health. The DNA for the CDR3 is TGCGCCAGCAACATGGGACTAGCGGGAGGGTCCTACAATGAGCAGTTCTTC. It encodes CASNMGLAGGSYNEQFF. Drawing the rest from reference TRBV5-1 and TRBJ2-1, the complete variable domain is KAGVTQTPRYLIKTRGQQVTLSCSPISGHRSVSWYQQTPGQGLQFLFEYFSETQRNKGNFPGRFSGRQFSNSRSEMNVSTLELGDSALYLCASNMGLAGGSYNEQFFGPGTRLTVL.